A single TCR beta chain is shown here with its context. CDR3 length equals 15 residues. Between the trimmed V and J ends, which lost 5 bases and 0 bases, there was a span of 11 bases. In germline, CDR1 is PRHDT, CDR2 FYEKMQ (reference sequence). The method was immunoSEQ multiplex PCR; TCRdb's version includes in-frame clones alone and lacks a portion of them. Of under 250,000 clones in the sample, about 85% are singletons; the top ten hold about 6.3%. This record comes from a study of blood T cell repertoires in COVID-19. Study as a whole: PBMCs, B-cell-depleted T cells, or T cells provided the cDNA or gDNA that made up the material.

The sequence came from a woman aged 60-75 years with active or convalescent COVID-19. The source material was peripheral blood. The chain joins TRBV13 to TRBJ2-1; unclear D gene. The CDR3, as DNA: TGTGCCAGCAGCCACGTAAAGCTCTCCTACAATGAGCAGTTCTTC. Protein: CASSHVKLSYNEQFF.